This TCR beta chain comes out of a study of blood T cell repertoires in COVID-19. Study-wide background: Nucleic acid was either cDNA or gDNA, and it came from T cells, B-cell-depleted T cells, or PBMCs.

CDR3 length: 13 amino acids. The ends lost 4 bases at V and 7 bases at J; junction bases unmatched: 3. Germline V CDR1 and CDR2: SGHRS, YFSETQ. The table came from immunoSEQ multiplex PCR; TCRdb's copy has only in-frame clones and leaves some out. The repertoire has about 110,000 clones, 84% of them found once; the top ten carry 11% to 15%. The sequence was obtained from a woman aged 60-75 years with acute or convalescent COVID-19. The rearrangement uses TRBV5-1 and TRBJ1-4; 8 bases map to TRBD1. Input material: peripheral blood. The CDR3 DNA follows: TGCGCCAGCAGCCCGGGACAGGTTGAAAAACTGTTTTTT. Translation gives CASSPGQVEKLFF.